This TCR beta chain was sequenced during a study of T cells in Graves' hyperthyroidism and ophthalmopathy. Points from the study as a whole: Ophthalmopathy and stable hyperthyroidism were separated by a 13 V-J model.

RNA transcripts were the template for amplifying TCR beta CDR3 regions. In the first-round RT-PCR of the TCR CDR3, the HTBI primer set was used. Each CDR3 protein is one row after TCRdb ran MiXCR on the multiplex PCR reads. The table records roughly 840,000 distinct CDR3 sequences, about 38% of them present only once. Trimming took 7 bases from V and 3 from J, leaving 16 bases between them. CDR1 WSHSY and CDR2 SAAADI come from the germline V gene. The CDR3 runs to 14 residues. The count of this clonotype is one. Its antigen is undetermined. It may be a read error: a sequence one base away is much more abundant.

The V call is TRBV10-2, the J call TRBJ2-7; no definite D call. The receptor comes from a man younger than 35 with Graves' hyperthyroidism. The sample consisted of blood. The DNA for the CDR3 is TGCGCCAGCACCCAATGGGCCAGCGACTACGAGCAGTACTTC. This gives the protein CASTQWASDYEQYF.